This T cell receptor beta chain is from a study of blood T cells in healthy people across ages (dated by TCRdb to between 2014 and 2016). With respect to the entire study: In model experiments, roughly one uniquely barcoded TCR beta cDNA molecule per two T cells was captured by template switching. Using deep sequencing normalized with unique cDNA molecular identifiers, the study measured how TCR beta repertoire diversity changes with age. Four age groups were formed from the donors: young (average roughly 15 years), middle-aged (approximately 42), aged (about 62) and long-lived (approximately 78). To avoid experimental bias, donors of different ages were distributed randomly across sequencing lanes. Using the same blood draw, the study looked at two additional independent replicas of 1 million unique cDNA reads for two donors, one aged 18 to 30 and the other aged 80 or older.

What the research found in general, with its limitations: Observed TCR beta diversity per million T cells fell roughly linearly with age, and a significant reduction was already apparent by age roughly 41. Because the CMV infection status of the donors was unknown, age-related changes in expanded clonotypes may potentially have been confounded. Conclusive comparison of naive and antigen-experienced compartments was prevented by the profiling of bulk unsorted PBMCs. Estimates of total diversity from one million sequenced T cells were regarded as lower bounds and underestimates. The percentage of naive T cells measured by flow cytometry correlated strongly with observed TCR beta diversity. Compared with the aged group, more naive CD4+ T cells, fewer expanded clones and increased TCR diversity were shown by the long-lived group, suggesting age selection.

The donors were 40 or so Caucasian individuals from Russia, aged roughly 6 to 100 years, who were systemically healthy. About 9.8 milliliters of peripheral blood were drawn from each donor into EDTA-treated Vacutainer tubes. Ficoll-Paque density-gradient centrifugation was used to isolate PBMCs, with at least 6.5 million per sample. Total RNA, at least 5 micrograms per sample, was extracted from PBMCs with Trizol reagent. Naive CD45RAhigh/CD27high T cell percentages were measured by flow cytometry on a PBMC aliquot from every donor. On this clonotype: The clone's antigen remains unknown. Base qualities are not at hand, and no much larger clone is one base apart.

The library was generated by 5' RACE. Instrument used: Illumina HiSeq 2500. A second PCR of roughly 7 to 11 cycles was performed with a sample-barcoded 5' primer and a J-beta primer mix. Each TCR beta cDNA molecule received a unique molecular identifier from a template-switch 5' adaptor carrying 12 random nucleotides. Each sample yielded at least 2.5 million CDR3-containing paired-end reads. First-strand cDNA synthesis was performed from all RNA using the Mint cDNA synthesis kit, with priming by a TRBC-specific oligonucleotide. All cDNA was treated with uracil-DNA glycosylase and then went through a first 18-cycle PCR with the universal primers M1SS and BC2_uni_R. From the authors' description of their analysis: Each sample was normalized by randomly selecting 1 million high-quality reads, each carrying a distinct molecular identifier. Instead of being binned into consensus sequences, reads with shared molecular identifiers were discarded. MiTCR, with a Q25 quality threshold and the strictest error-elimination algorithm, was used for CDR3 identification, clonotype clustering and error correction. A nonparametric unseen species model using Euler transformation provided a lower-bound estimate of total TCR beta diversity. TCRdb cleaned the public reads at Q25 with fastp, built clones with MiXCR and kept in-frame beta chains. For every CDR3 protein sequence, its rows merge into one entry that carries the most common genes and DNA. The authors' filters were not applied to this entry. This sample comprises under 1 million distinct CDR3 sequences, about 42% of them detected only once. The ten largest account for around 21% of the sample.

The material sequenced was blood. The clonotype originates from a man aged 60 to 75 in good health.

CDR3 sequence: CASSPGREGFYGYTF. The DNA sequence is as follows: TGTGCCAGCAGCCCAGGTCGGGAAGGTTTTTATGGCTACACCTTC. The receptor chain draws on TRBV7-2 and TRBJ1-2; there is no confident call for the D gene. From the germline V gene, CDR1 is SGHTA and CDR2 is FQGNSA. Trimming costs V 5 bases and J 5 bases, and their ends lie 18 bases apart. The cysteine opens and the phenylalanine closes a CDR3 of 15 amino acids. The retained sequence is limited to the CDR3, 45 bases, with the frame set at the first base.